This T cell receptor beta chain originates from a study of identical twins. Study-wide findings and caveats: Without tracking the same donors, conclusions rested on cross-sectional statistical analysis. The study found weaker excess twin sharing in beta out-of-frame sequences. Abundant beta clonotypes from cord blood bore fewer insertions; memory repertoires lacked this pattern.

The CDR3 runs to 10 residues. CDR1 is SGHTA, CDR2 FQGNSA, per germline. V was clipped by 0 bases and J by 15 bases, with 6 bases between them. The authors used template switching to add a universal primer site and gave cDNA unique molecular identifiers. TCRdb itself ran the 5' RACE reads through MiXCR, one entry per CDR3 protein. This table has over 200,000 distinct CDR3 sequences, roughly a tenth appearing once. This clonotype occurred a few times. The antigen remains undetermined. The source of this sequence is a woman in her late teens or twenties in good health. Sequencing was performed on memory (CD45RO+) T cells sorted from blood. The chain uses TRBV7-2 and TRBJ2-1; no clear D gene. The CDR3 DNA sequence: TGTGCCAGCAGCTTAGCGTCTCCGTTCTTC. It is translated as CASSLASPFF. Complete variable domain (other parts from reference TRBV7-2 and TRBJ2-1): GAGVSQSPSNKVTEKGKDVELRCDPISGHTALYWYRQSLGQGLEFLIYFQGNSAPDKSGLPSDRFSAERTGGSVSTLTIQRTQQEDSAVYLCASSLASPFFGPGTRLTVL.